Below, 32 T cell receptor beta chains from the same sample are listed, as sequenced in a study of beta chain features in type 1 diabetes. Study-level results: Patients with Type 1 diabetes showed moderately but significantly shorter TCRB CDR3s in all four CD4+ subsets.

For these receptors, no antigen is known. cDNA synthesis used the whole RNA isolate, giving expressed TCRB sequences. This table comes from immunoSEQ multiplex PCR, and its TCRdb copy is limited to in-frame clones, with some not included. The profile shows about 240,000 clones, about 15% of them singletons. Sample: naive CD4+ T cells from blood. The receptors derive from a man aged 25 to 40 with type 1 diabetes.

V and J are TRBV7-2 and TRBJ1-3; no clear D. This CDR3 has 14 amino acids. The V gene lost 4 bases and the J gene lost 0 bases, with 7 bases spanning the gap. The V gene's germline CDR1 is SGHTA and CDR2 FQGNSA. For the CDR3, the DNA is TGTGCCAGCAGCTCAGTGGTCTCTGGAAACACCATATATTTT. It specifies CASSSVVSGNTIYF. The variable domain in full, completed from reference TRBV7-2 and TRBJ1-3, reads GAGVSQSPSNKVTEKGKDVELRCDPISGHTALYWYRQSLGQGLEFLIYFQGNSAPDKSGLPSDRFSAERTGGSVSTLTIQRTQQEDSAVYLCASSSVVSGNTIYFGEGSWLTVV.

The genes are TRBV30 and TRBJ2-1, with unresolved D. This CDR3 contains 15 residues. V was shortened by 0 bases and J by 3 bases, with 12 bases between the two germline ends. Per the germline V gene, CDR1 is GTSNPN and CDR2 is SVGIG (reference sequence). The CDR3 region is CAWSVPSDFYNEQFF. CDR3 nucleotide sequence: TGTGCCTGGAGTGTACCCAGCGACTTCTACAATGAGCAGTTCTTC.

The chain has TRBV2 and TRBJ2-2, with 9 bases fitting TRBD1. Trimming cost V 8 bases and J 2 bases; bases outside gene matches: 12. Germline loops: CDR1 SNHLY, CDR2 FYNNEI. The CDR3 covers 17 residues. In DNA, the CDR3 is TGTGCCAGCGCCTCAGGACAGGGGCGGAGAAACACCGGGGAGCTGTTTTTT. The encoded protein is CASASGQGRRNTGELFF.

This CDR3 reads CASSFSTSGPDTQYF. The DNA for the CDR3 is TGCGCCAGCAGCTTTTCGACTAGCGGACCAGATACGCAGTATTTT. The V call is TRBV5-1, the J call TRBJ2-3, with TRBD2 matching 9 bases. The V and J ends lost 2 bases and 4 bases, in that order; junction bases with no gene match: 5. This CDR3 is built from 15 residues. The V gene's germline CDR1 is SGHRS and CDR2 YFSETQ.

A few counts support this clone. V is TRBV30 and J is TRBJ1-5; 7 bases are a match to TRBD1. Germline V gene lookup returns CDR1 GTSNPN and CDR2 SVGIG (reference sequence). J gave up 3 bases and V 1 base, and 3 bases lay outside the gene matches. The length of the CDR3 is 14 residues. The CDR3 bases are TGTGCCTGGAGTGACAGGGGCGACAATCAGCCCCAGCATTTT. It encodes CAWSDRGDNQPQHF.

This clone has just a few counts. The chain joins TRBV7-9 to TRBJ2-7, with TRBD2 identical over 7 bases. V was clipped by 4 bases and J by 0 bases; unmatched bases: 9. The CDR3 is made up of 16 amino acids. Germline V CDR1 and CDR2: SEHNR, FQNEAQ (reference sequence). Here the CDR3 reads CASSSEGREFSYEQYF. The DNA for the CDR3 is TGTGCCAGCAGCTCGGAAGGGCGGGAGTTCTCCTACGAGCAGTACTTC.

This clone has just a few counts. V gene TRBV7-9 combines with J gene TRBJ1-5, with D possibly being TRBD1 (6 bases). This CDR3 is built from 17 residues. Per the germline V gene, CDR1 is SEHNR and CDR2 is FQNEAQ (reference sequence). Trimming took off 5 bases at V and 0 bases at J, with 17 bases between the two ends. CDR3 DNA: TGTGCCAGCAGCCTTGGGGGTGGGACAAATAGCAATCAGCCCCAGCATTTT. It specifies CASSLGGGTNSNQPQHF.

This clone occurred a few times. This rearrangement joins TRBV30 to TRBJ1-5, with TRBD1 matching over 7 bases. The trim removed 0 bases at V and 7 bases at J, leaving 6 bases unmatched. The CDR3 has 14 residues. Germline V lookup: CDR1 GTSNPN, CDR2 SVGIG (reference sequence). CDR3 nucleotide sequence: TGTGCCTGGAGTGTACGAGGGGGCGGGCAGCCCCAGCATTTT. Translation: CAWSVRGGGQPQHF.

This clone has only a few counts. The junction differs from germline at one of its ends, possibly a read error. V usage is TRBV11-2 and J usage is TRBJ2-5, with D possibly being TRBD1 (5 bases). From germline, CDR1 is SGHAT and CDR2 FQNNGV. CDR3 size: 14 residues. CDR3 residues: CASTLSGAYETQYF. The CDR3 coding sequence is TGTGCCAGCACCTTAAGTGGGGCCTATGAGACCCAGTACTTC.

The chain joins TRBV14 to TRBJ2-1, with D hard to call. The V gene's germline CDR1 is SGHDN and CDR2 FVKESK. CDR3 size: 14 residues. V lost 1 base, J lost 0 bases, and 4 bases lay in between. The CDR3 DNA reads as TGTGCCAGCAGCCAAGTCAACTCCTACAATGAGCAGTTCTTC. The encoded protein is CASSQVNSYNEQFF. Combining the CDR3 with reference TRBV14 and TRBJ2-1 gives the whole variable domain EAGVTQFPSHSVIEKGQTVTLRCDPISGHDNLYWYRRVMGKEIKFLLHFVKESKQDESGMPNNRFLAERTGGTYSTLKVQPAELEDSGVYFCASSQVNSYNEQFFGPGTRLTVL.

This chain joins TRBV29-1 and TRBJ2-1; 12 bases match TRBD2. CDR1 is SQVTM, CDR2 ANQGSEA, per germline. The V segment lost 4 bases and the J segment 7 bases; nucleotides outside the gene matches: 11. The CDR3 length is 16 residues. This chain's CDR3 is CSVAPHLAGGSNEQFF. DNA of the CDR3: TGCAGCGTTGCCCCTCATCTAGCGGGGGGGAGTAATGAGCAGTTCTTC.

This clone was found a few times. The rearrangement links TRBV11-2 to TRBJ2-5, with D possibly TRBD2 on 6 matching bases. This CDR3 is built from 15 residues. With 5 bases removed from V and 4 bases from J, the gap between germline ends came to 17 bases. Germline-derived CDR1 and CDR2 are SGHAT and FQNNGV. CDR3 region: CASSLRSSVVETQYF. The CDR3 bases are TGTGCCAGCAGCCTCCGGTCTAGCGTGGTAGAGACCCAGTACTTC.

This clone was observed once. This rearrangement joins TRBV5-1 to TRBJ2-5; D is unresolved. Germline values: CDR1 SGHRS, CDR2 YFSETQ. V lost 3 bases to trimming and J lost 5 bases, with 8 bases between them. This CDR3 contains 12 residues. The CDR3 DNA is TGCGCCAGCAGCTCCCCTAGGGAGACCCAGTACTTC. Translating gives CASSSPRETQYF.

This clone was observed a few times. The rearrangement joins TRBV4-1 to TRBJ1-6; D ambiguous. This CDR3 comprises 16 residues. Germline lookup yields CDR1 MGHRA and CDR2 YSYEKL. V was trimmed by 3 bases and J by 1 base, leaving 10 bases between them. The CDR3 sequence: CASSHPTGSYNSPLHF. The DNA of the CDR3 is TGCGCCAGCAGCCATCCCACGGGTTCCTATAATTCACCCCTCCACTTT.

This clone was observed a few times. V gene TRBV29-1 combines with J gene TRBJ1-2; no firm D call. Trimming left V 4 bases short and J 4 bases short, with 10 bases between. The CDR3 loop spans 12 amino acids. In germline, CDR1 is SQVTM, CDR2 ANQGSEA. The CDR3 here is CSVGADGYGYTF. The CDR3 coding sequence is TGCAGCGTTGGGGCCGATGGCTATGGCTACACCTTC.

There are a few counts of this clone. The chain employs TRBV2 and TRBJ2-5; 15 bases line up with TRBD2. The CDR3 loop spans 15 amino acids. V was clipped by 6 bases and J by 5 bases; unmatched bases: 4. Germline CDR1 and CDR2: SNHLY and FYNNEI. The CDR3 sequence: CASSSGTSGGETQYF. CDR3 nucleotide sequence: TGTGCCAGCAGCTCCGGGACTAGCGGGGGGGAGACCCAGTACTTC.

This clone has more than one count but fewer than ten. This sequence joins TRBV7-9 and TRBJ1-2; 8 bases are shared with TRBD1. The CDR3 spans 15 residues. Germline V CDR1 and CDR2: SEHNR, FQNEAQ (reference sequence). Trimming cost V 1 base and J 8 bases; bases outside gene matches: 9. In DNA form, the CDR3 reads TGTGCCAGCAGCTTAGGAACGACAGGGGACGGCGGCTACACCTTC. It codes for CASSLGTTGDGGYTF. Variable domain in full (rest from reference TRBV7-9 and TRBJ1-2): DTGVSQNPRHKITKRGQNVTFRCDPISEHNRLYWYRQTLGQGPEFLTYFQNEAQLEKSRLLSDRFSAERPKGSFSTLEIQRTEQGDSAMYLCASSLGTTGDGGYTFGSGTRLTVV.

The chain joins TRBV5-1 to TRBJ2-1, with a tentative D call TRBD2 (5 bases). Trimming shortened V by 3 bases and J by 7 bases, and 11 bases separated the two germline ends. CDR1 SGHRS and CDR2 YFSETQ come from the germline V gene. This CDR3 has 13 amino acids. CDR3 amino acids: CASSSGVRNEQFF. CDR3 DNA: TGCGCCAGCAGCTCCGGGGTGAGGAATGAGCAGTTCTTC.

The rearrangement joins TRBV4-2 to TRBJ2-3, with TRBD2 matching 12 bases. Germline CDR1 and CDR2: LGHNA and YNFKEQ. The CDR3 sequence is 16 residues long. With V trimmed by 3 bases and J by 2 bases, 3 bases remained unmatched. The DNA of the CDR3 is TGTGCCAGCAGCCAGGGACTAGCGGGCACCACAGATACGCAGTATTTT. Translated: CASSQGLAGTTDTQYF.

This clone was seen a few times. V and J are TRBV6-1 and TRBJ2-7; TRBD2 aligns across 7 bases. CDR1 is MNHNS and CDR2 is SASEGT in the germline V gene. V gave up 5 bases and J gave up 2 bases; unmatched junction bases: 6. CDR3 length: 14 amino acids. This chain's CDR3 is CASSRSGAAYEQYF. CDR3 DNA: TGTGCCAGCAGTCGAAGCGGGGCTGCCTACGAGCAGTACTTC.

The chain recombines TRBV19 with TRBJ2-7; 8 positions match TRBD1. V lost 10 bases, J lost 1 base, and 3 bases stayed unmatched. The CDR3 runs to 12 residues. Germline lookup yields CDR1 LNHDA and CDR2 SQIVND (reference sequence). CDR3 bases: TGTGCCACCGGACAGGGTTCCTACGAGCAGTACTTC. This sequence encodes CATGQGSYEQYF.

This chain connects TRBV16 to TRBJ2-7; the match to TRBD2 covers 7 bases. The CDR3 is made up of 14 amino acids. Germline V gene data show CDR1 as KGHSY and CDR2 as FQNENV. The V segment lost 8 bases and the J segment 4 bases; nucleotides outside the gene matches: 11. CDR3 protein: CASGGDPTQYEQYF. In nucleotides, the CDR3 is TGTGCCAGCGGGGGGGACCCCACTCAATACGAGCAGTACTTC.

Worth noting for this clone: This CDR3 is also generated by other DNA sequences in the sample. The chain employs TRBV19 and TRBJ1-6; 9 nucleotides align to TRBD1. The J segment lost 7 bases and the V segment lost 3 bases, leaving 1 base of the junction unmatched. The CDR3 sequence is 14 residues long. Germline lookup yields CDR1 LNHDA and CDR2 SQIVND (reference sequence). CDR3 nucleotides: TGTGCCAGTAGTATCGACAGGGGGAATTCACCCCTCCACTTT. It codes for CASSIDRGNSPLHF.

This clone appeared a few times. The chain is built from TRBV9 and TRBJ2-3, with 10 bases matching TRBD1. V dropped 4 bases and J dropped 6; count of bases not matched to a gene: 5. Germline assignment: CDR1 SGDLS and CDR2 YYNGEE. The CDR3 extends over 14 amino acids. CDR3 region: CASSLTGGADTQYF. The CDR3, as DNA: TGTGCCAGCAGCTTGACAGGGGGCGCGGATACGCAGTATTTT.

This rearrangement joins TRBV5-1 to TRBJ2-1; a possible D gene is TRBD1 (6 bases). Germline CDR1 reads SGHRS; CDR2 reads YFSETQ. CDR3 length: 13 residues. V shed 7 bases and J shed 6 bases, with 14 bases lying between them. CDR3 in DNA: TGCGCCAGCGAGAAAGGGGGTGGCAATGAGCAGTTCTTC. This codes for CASEKGGGNEQFF.

V usage is TRBV5-1 and J usage is TRBJ1-2, with no clear D. The germline V gene has CDR1 SGHRS and CDR2 YFSETQ. V dropped 4 bases and J dropped 8 bases, with 9 bases sitting between them. This CDR3 comprises 11 residues. CDR3 loop: CASSPVGGYTF. In DNA, the CDR3 is TGCGCCAGCAGCCCTGTCGGGGGCTACACCTTC.

The V and J genes are TRBV30 and TRBJ2-5, with D tentatively TRBD2 (5 bases). V gave up 2 bases and J gave up 7 bases, with 5 bases separating them. This CDR3 region has 10 residues. CDR1 GTSNPN and CDR2 SVGIG come from the germline V gene (reference sequence). For the CDR3, the DNA is TGTGCCTGGAGTAGCGGGACCCAGTACTTC. Translated, it gives CAWSSGTQYF. Full variable domain (remainder filled in from reference TRBV30 and TRBJ2-5): SQTIHQWPATLVQPVGSPLSLECTVEGTSNPNLYWYRQAAGRGLQLLFYSVGIGQISSEVPQNLSASRPQDRQFILSSKKLLLSDSGFYLCAWSSGTQYFGPGTRLLVL.

This clone was counted between two and nine times. The CDR3 loop is CASSLAGTGGPETQYF. The CDR3 DNA reads as TGCGCCAGCAGCTTGGCCGGGACAGGGGGCCCAGAGACCCAGTACTTC. The chain recombines TRBV5-1 with TRBJ2-5; 12 bases agree with TRBD1. Germline assignment: CDR1 SGHRS and CDR2 YFSETQ. Trimming at V came to 0 bases and at J to 4 bases, leaving 4 bases not matched to a gene. The CDR3 consists of 16 residues.

Only a few counts were recorded for this clone. The same CDR3 is also encoded by other DNA sequences in this sample. The chain uses TRBV2 and TRBJ2-5, with 8 bases identical to TRBD1. The CDR3 has 12 amino acids. Trimming cost V 6 bases and J 4 bases; bases outside gene matches: 1. The V gene's germline CDR1 is SNHLY and CDR2 FYNNEI. The CDR3 sequence is CASRDRGETQYF. The CDR3 DNA reads as TGTGCCAGCAGAGACAGGGGAGAGACCCAGTACTTC. The full variable domain, in which reference TRBV2 and TRBJ2-5 provide the parts outside the CDR3, is EPEVTQTPSHQVTQMGQEVILRCVPISNHLYFYWYRQILGQKVEFLVSFYNNEISEKSEIFDDQFSVERPDGSNFTLKIRSTKLEDSAMYFCASRDRGETQYFGPGTRLLVL.

This clone was seen a handful of times. The V gene is TRBV5-6, the J gene TRBJ1-1; D gene ambiguous. CDR3 length equals 11 residues. Trimming took 1 base from V and 8 from J, leaving 6 bases between them. Per germline, CDR1 SGHDT and CDR2 YYEEEE. The CDR3 loop reads CASSLNGEAFF. As DNA, the CDR3 is TGTGCCAGCAGCTTGAACGGGGAAGCTTTCTTT.

This chain links TRBV9 with TRBJ2-7, with 9 bases lining up with TRBD1. CDR3 length equals 13 residues. V lost 0 bases to trimming and J lost 7 bases; unmatched junction nucleotides: 2. Per germline, CDR1 SGDLS and CDR2 YYNGEE. DNA of the CDR3: TGTGCCAGCAGCGTAGGACAGGGGGAAGAGCAGTACTTC. As protein: CASSVGQGEEQYF.

V is TRBV2 and J is TRBJ2-5; 12 nucleotides match TRBD2. Germline CDR1 SNHLY, CDR2 FYNNEI. CDR3 length: 14 amino acids. The V and J ends lost 6 bases and 4 bases, in that order; junction bases with no gene match: 3. CDR3 nucleotides: TGTGCCAGCAGATGGACTAGCGGGACAGAGACCCAGTACTTC. Translation: CASRWTSGTETQYF.